Following are 32 T cell receptor beta chains from one sample sequenced in a study of cytomegalovirus exposure and HLA in healthy donors. Use of 60 Vbeta and 13 Jbeta primers characterized the PCR. Clones were sequenced by immunoSEQ multiplex PCR, and TCRdb holds only the in-frame ones, with some missing. The repertoire holds roughly 150,000 clones, with less than 90% as singletons. Source material: PBMCs. The receptors stem from a man aged 45-65 years in good health and CMV-seropositive.

This chain joins TRBV5-8 and TRBJ2-4; TRBD2 might be the D (5 bases). CDR1 is SGHTS, CDR2 YDEGEE, per germline. V lost 0 bases and J 0 bases, leaving 10 bases between the germline ends. This CDR3 has 16 amino acids. In DNA, the CDR3 is TGTGCCAGCAGCTTGGTGTTAGGGAGAGCCAAAAACATTCAGTACTTC. The encoded protein is CASSLVLGRAKNIQYF.

The V call is TRBV5-8, the J call TRBJ1-4; TRBD1 aligns across 10 bases. The V and J ends lost 4 bases and 8 bases, in that order; junction bases with no gene match: 5. Germline V gene data show CDR1 as SGHTS and CDR2 as YDEGEE. The CDR3 is made up of 14 amino acids. CDR3 sequence: CASSQGQGYEKLFF. CDR3 nucleotides: TGTGCCAGCAGCCAGGGACAGGGGTACGAAAAACTGTTTTTT.

V and J are TRBV9 and TRBJ1-1, with D uncertain. Looked up from germline, CDR1 is SGDLS and CDR2 is YYNGEE. With 0 bases removed from V and 7 bases from J, the gap between germline ends came to 7 bases. The CDR3 is 12 amino acids. DNA of the CDR3: TGTGCCAGCAGCGTAGGACCGGGTGAAGCTTTCTTT. This codes for CASSVGPGEAFF.

The sample holds a few counts of this clone. This chain joins TRBV19 and TRBJ2-3, with 11 bases that match TRBD2. The CDR3 runs to 17 residues. Germline CDR1 is LNHDA and CDR2 is SQIVND (reference sequence). V was pared by 3 bases and J by 1 base, with 6 bases of the junction left unmatched. For the CDR3, the DNA is TGTGCCAGTAGTATCTCTAGCGGGAGGTTGGGCACAGATACGCAGTATTTT. This sequence encodes CASSISSGRLGTDTQYF.

The CDR3: CASSQQGWRSPLHF. The DNA of the CDR3 is TGTGCCAGCAGTCAACAGGGATGGCGTTCACCCCTCCACTTT. J is TRBJ1-6 and V is TRBV27; possible D gene TRBD1, 6 bases. The V end was cut by 5 bases, the J end by 9 bases, with 14 bases between. The length of the CDR3 is 14 residues. Germline V gene sequence: CDR1 MNHEY, CDR2 SMNVEV (reference sequence).

The chain recombines TRBV21-1 with TRBJ1-2. TRBV21-1 is shown as a pseudogene. This CDR3 is built from 18 residues. The CDR3, as DNA: TGTGCCAGCAGCAAAGTGAGCGAGATGTGGAAGCCGGGGGGTGGCTACACCTTC. It yields the protein CASSKVSEMWKPGGGYTF.

V usage is TRBV10-3 and J usage is TRBJ2-1; 10 nucleotides align to TRBD1. The V gene end was trimmed by 2 bases and the J gene end by 2 bases; junction bases not matched to a gene: 9. From germline, CDR1 is ENHRY and CDR2 SYGVKD. CDR3 length: 18 amino acids. CDR3 residues: CAISEGQGGGPAYNEQFF. The CDR3 DNA reads as TGTGCCATCAGTGAGGGACAGGGGGGCGGACCAGCCTACAATGAGCAGTTCTTC.

Only a few counts were recorded for this clone. This chain connects TRBV4-1 to TRBJ1-4; 9 bases line up with TRBD1. Trimming removed 6 bases from V and 5 bases from J; junction bases left unmatched: 10. The V gene's germline CDR1 is MGHRA and CDR2 YSYEKL. The CDR3 loop spans 16 amino acids. The CDR3 reads CASSPKGTGMNEKLFF. In DNA form, the CDR3 reads TGCGCCAGCAGTCCTAAAGGGACAGGGATGAATGAAAAACTGTTTTTT.

The V call is TRBV9, the J call TRBJ2-1; 10 bases map to TRBD2. The CDR3 loop spans 17 amino acids. Germline trimming cut 4 bases from V and 4 bases from J; bases unmatched to any gene: 11. From germline, CDR1 is SGDLS and CDR2 YYNGEE. CDR3 DNA: TGTGCCAGCAGCTCCCCCGCTAGCGGGAGAAGGTACAATGAGCAGTTCTTC. This codes for CASSSPASGRRYNEQFF.

This clone appeared once. At one of its ends the junction is not consistent with the germline gene, which may arise from a read error. This chain connects TRBV6-4 to TRBJ2-2; 8 nucleotides match TRBD2. Germline values: CDR1 MRHNA, CDR2 SNTAGT. There are 15 residues in the CDR3. CDR3 loop: CASCELAGIIGELFF. CDR3 DNA sequence: TGTGCCAGCTGTGAGCTAGCGGGTATTATCGGGGAGCTGTTTTTT.

The CDR3 DNA sequence: TGTGCCAGCAGCTTGACAGGGGGCGTCTATAGCAATCAGCCCCAGCATTTT. Translation: CASSLTGGVYSNQPQHF. The chain uses TRBV7-2 and TRBJ1-5; 10 bases are a match to TRBD1. The junction had 5 bases not matched to a gene; V was cut back by 3 bases and J by 0 bases. The germline CDR1 and CDR2 sequences are SGHTA and FQGNSA. The CDR3 has 17 residues.

V gene TRBV2 combines with J gene TRBJ1-2; D is possibly TRBD1 (6 bases). V was cut by 8 bases and J by 3 bases, with 16 bases left in between. Germline V CDR1 and CDR2: SNHLY, FYNNEI. The CDR3 spans 14 residues. The CDR3 DNA reads as TGTGCCAGCGGGGAAGGGGGGCTCTACTATGGCTACACCTTC. Translating gives CASGEGGLYYGYTF.

In nucleotides, the CDR3 is TGTGCCAGTAGCCCCTCCGGGACAGGGTTCTATGGCTACACCTTC. Its protein is CASSPSGTGFYGYTF. V is TRBV19 and J is TRBJ1-2; TRBD1 matches 9 bases. This CDR3 has 15 residues. J lost 4 bases, V lost 6 bases, and 9 bases had no gene match. The germline gives CDR1 LNHDA, CDR2 SQIVND (reference sequence). Supplemented by reference TRBV19 and TRBJ1-2, the full variable domain reads DGGITQSPKYLFRKEGQNVTLSCEQNLNHDAMYWYRQDPGQGLRLIYYSQIVNDFQKGDIAEGYSVSREKKESFPLTVTSAQKNPTAFYLCASSPSGTGFYGYTFGSGTRLTVV.

As for this clone: Different DNA sequences within this sample yield the same CDR3. The gene calls are TRBV30 and TRBJ1-4, with 8 bases fitting TRBD1. Germline CDR1 reads GTSNPN; CDR2 reads SVGIG (reference sequence). The V and J ends lost 5 bases and 5 bases, in that order; junction bases with no gene match: 4. The CDR3 is 13 residues long. CDR3 sequence: CAWEDRGNEKLFF. DNA of the CDR3: TGTGCCTGGGAAGACAGGGGAAATGAAAAACTGTTTTTT.

The genes are TRBV5-1 and TRBJ1-4; a possible D gene is TRBD1 (5 bases). V was pared by 4 bases and J by 4 bases, with 11 bases between. The V gene's germline CDR1 is SGHRS and CDR2 YFSETQ. The CDR3 consists of 14 residues. The CDR3 here is CASSPTDLNEKLFF. The CDR3 coding sequence is TGCGCCAGCAGCCCGACAGATCTTAATGAAAAACTGTTTTTT.

The rearrangement uses TRBV19 and TRBJ2-3; 10 bases map to TRBD2. CDR1 LNHDA and CDR2 SQIVND come from the germline V gene (reference sequence). The CDR3 is 18 amino acids. Trimming cost V 2 bases and J 0 bases; bases outside gene matches: 8. The CDR3 bases are TGTGCCAGTAGTATATCGTGGACTAGCGGAGATAGCACAGATACGCAGTATTTT. Translation: CASSISWTSGDSTDTQYF.

The table lists this clone with a few counts. The chain employs TRBV7-2 and TRBJ1-4; no clear D. The CDR3 contains 14 residues. Germline V gene data show CDR1 as SGHTA and CDR2 as FQGNSA. V lost 8 bases and J lost 1, with 11 bases in between. Here the CDR3 reads CASRRGLTNEKLFF. In nucleotides, the CDR3 is TGTGCCAGCCGAAGAGGGTTAACTAATGAAAAACTGTTTTTT.

The chain couples TRBV2 to TRBJ2-7; 11 bases line up with TRBD2. The ends lost 5 bases at V and 2 bases at J; junction bases unmatched: 5. The CDR3 length is 15 residues. The V gene's germline CDR1 is SNHLY and CDR2 FYNNEI. The DNA for the CDR3 is TGTGCCAGCAGTATTAGCGGGGGGGGGACCTACGAGCAGTACTTC. Translation: CASSISGGGTYEQYF.

V is TRBV4-3 and J is TRBJ2-3; D perhaps matches TRBD2 (5 bases). This CDR3 has 18 amino acids. Per the germline V gene, CDR1 is LGHNA and CDR2 is YSLEER. Trimming shortened V by 1 base and J by 0 bases, and 17 bases separated the two germline ends. The chain's CDR3 is CASSQGYVRVTSTDTQYF. The CDR3 region has the DNA TGCGCCAGCAGCCAAGGATATGTGCGGGTGACTAGCACAGATACGCAGTATTTT.

This chain joins TRBV27 and TRBJ2-1; D might be TRBD1 (6 bases). CDR3 length: 12 amino acids. Germline CDR1 MNHEY, CDR2 SMNVEV (reference sequence). V shed 6 bases and J shed 10 bases, with 13 bases lying between them. The DNA of the CDR3 is TGTGCCAGCAGCCTTCGAGGGACAGAGCAGTTCTTC. Translation gives CASSLRGTEQFF.

CDR3 bases: TGTGCCAGCAAAAGGACAGGATCCATGAACACTGAAGCTTTCTTT. It is translated as CASKRTGSMNTEAFF. V gene TRBV2 combines with J gene TRBJ1-1, with 7 bases aligning to TRBD1. The CDR3 sequence is 15 residues long. V lost 7 bases and J lost 0; bases outside the gene matches: 8. CDR1 SNHLY and CDR2 FYNNEI come from the germline V gene.

This clone was detected once. The chain joins TRBV6-5 to TRBJ2-3; 7 bases are a match to TRBD2. CDR1 is MNHEY, CDR2 SVGAGI, per germline. With V trimmed by 0 bases and J by 4 bases, 4 bases remained unmatched. The CDR3 is 15 amino acids. The CDR3 region has the DNA TGTGCCAGCAGTTACTCAAGGACTAGTCCAGATACGCAGTATTTT. This gives the protein CASSYSRTSPDTQYF.

This chain uses TRBV7-9 with TRBJ2-1, with no clear D. The CDR3 runs to 14 residues. Germline lookup yields CDR1 SEHNR and CDR2 FQNEAQ (reference sequence). Trimming stripped 2 bases from V and 0 bases from J, with 5 bases between. CDR3 in DNA: TGTGCCAGCAGCTTAAGTAGCTCCTACAATGAGCAGTTCTTC. Amino acid sequence: CASSLSSSYNEQFF.

The gene calls are TRBV4-1 and TRBJ2-7; TRBD2 agrees at 12 bases. Germline trimming cut 3 bases from V and 2 bases from J; bases unmatched to any gene: 11. CDR3 size: 18 residues. Germline CDR1 reads MGHRA; CDR2 reads YSYEKL. In DNA, the CDR3 is TGCGCCAGCAGCCACAAAGTGACTAGCGGGGGTCTCCCCTACGAGCAGTACTTC. It specifies CASSHKVTSGGLPYEQYF.

This clone was observed a few times. V and J are TRBV19 and TRBJ2-6; 9 nucleotides line up with TRBD1. The CDR3 is 18 residues long. The ends lost 6 bases at V and 2 bases at J; junction bases unmatched: 11. Per the germline V gene, CDR1 is LNHDA and CDR2 is SQIVND (reference sequence). The DNA of the CDR3 is TGTGCCAGTAGCCCGCAGGGGACAGGGTTCGCTGGGGCCAACGTCCTGACTTTC. This codes for CASSPQGTGFAGANVLTF.

The gene calls are TRBV11-2 and TRBJ2-3; D may be TRBD2 (6 bases). Trimming cost V 10 bases and J 8 bases, with 22 bases left between them. The CDR3 has 14 amino acids. Germline V lookup: CDR1 SGHAT, CDR2 FQNNGV. This CDR3 is CATLVGGERGTQYF. CDR3 sequence (DNA): TGTGCCACCCTTGTTGGCGGGGAAAGGGGTACGCAGTATTTT.

This chain uses TRBV12-5 with TRBJ1-2, with D possibly matching TRBD1 (6 bases). V dropped 2 bases and J dropped 3 bases, with 16 bases sitting between them. The CDR3 totals 16 residues. Germline assignment: CDR1 LGHNT and CDR2 FRNRAP. CDR3 region: CASGLSQWGRYYGYTF. The CDR3 nucleotides are TGTGCTAGTGGTTTGTCGCAATGGGGGCGTTACTATGGCTACACCTTC.

The chain couples TRBV21-1 to TRBJ2-7; the table's D call, TRBD1, was not checked against the DNA. TRBV21-1 is classified as a pseudogene. The CDR3 runs 15 residues. CDR3 sequence (DNA): TGTGCCAGCAGCAAAGGGAGGCAGGGGACCTACGAGCAGTACTTC. Its translation is CASSKGRQGTYEQYF.

This clone was recorded a few times. The rearrangement links TRBV11-2 to TRBJ1-2; the D gene is possibly TRBD1 (6 bases). The CDR3 is made up of 11 amino acids. The V end lost 10 bases, the J end lost 4 bases, and 10 bases lay between the germline ends. Germline V gene lookup returns CDR1 SGHAT and CDR2 FQNNGV. This CDR3 reads CATRGGYGYTF. DNA of the CDR3: TGTGCCACCAGGGGAGGCTATGGCTACACCTTC.

The V gene is TRBV7-8, the J gene TRBJ1-2; 8 positions agree with TRBD1. The CDR3 has 15 residues. With V trimmed by 5 bases and J by 0 bases, 5 bases remained unmatched. Germline V CDR1 and CDR2: SGHVS, FQNEAQ. The CDR3 DNA sequence: TGTGCCAGCAGCATCGGGACAGGAACTAACTATGGCTACACCTTC. Protein product: CASSIGTGTNYGYTF.

The CDR3 loop reads CASSQSAGEGGNEQYF. The CDR3 coding sequence is TGTGCCAGCAGCCAATCTGCGGGGGAGGGGGGCAACGAGCAGTACTTC. J is TRBJ2-7 and V is TRBV4-2; possible D gene TRBD2, 7 bases. Germline V gene data show CDR1 as LGHNA and CDR2 as YNFKEQ. The germline V and J ends were trimmed by 2 bases and 5 bases, with 19 bases remaining between them. This CDR3 has 16 amino acids.

The chain carries TRBV5-1 and TRBJ2-5; TRBD1 matches at 8 bases. V shed 1 base, J shed 4 bases, and the junction held 3 bases outside the gene matches. This CDR3 has 14 amino acids. Germline values: CDR1 SGHRS, CDR2 YFSETQ. CDR3 residues: CASSLRQGSETQYF. In nucleotides, the CDR3 is TGCGCCAGCAGCTTGAGACAGGGGTCAGAGACCCAGTACTTC.